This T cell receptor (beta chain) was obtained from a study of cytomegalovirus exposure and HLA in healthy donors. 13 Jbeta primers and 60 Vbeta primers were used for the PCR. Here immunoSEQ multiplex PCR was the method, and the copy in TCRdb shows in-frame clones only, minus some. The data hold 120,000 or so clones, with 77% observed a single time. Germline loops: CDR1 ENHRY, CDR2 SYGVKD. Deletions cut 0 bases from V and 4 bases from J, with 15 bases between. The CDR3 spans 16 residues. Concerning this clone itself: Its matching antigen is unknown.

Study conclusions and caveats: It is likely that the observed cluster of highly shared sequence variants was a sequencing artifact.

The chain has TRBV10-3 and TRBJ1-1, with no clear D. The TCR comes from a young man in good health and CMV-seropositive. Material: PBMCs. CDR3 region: CAISESINYGSTEAFF. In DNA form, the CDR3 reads TGTGCCATCAGTGAGTCGATTAACTACGGATCCACTGAAGCTTTCTTT.